Sequencing of this TCR beta chain was carried out in a study of T-cell memory formation after mild COVID-19. Study-wide context: Largely donor-specific TCR clusters were found.

This clonotype was detected only a few times. Its matching antigen is unknown. The study's findings and limits: Some responding clones appeared in pre-infection memory, suggesting cross-reactive memory joined. CD4+ contracting clones lay mainly in CM and EM, CD8+ ones in EMRA.

The germline V gene encodes CDR1 SGHRS and CDR2 YFSETQ. Trimming removed 5 bases from V and 6 bases from J, with 13 bases in between. CDR3 length: 13 residues. TCRalpha and TCRbeta libraries used 5'RACE with constant-segment primers and UMIs. One entry per CDR3 protein results from TCRdb running MiXCR on the 5' RACE reads. The sample carries 210,000 or so distinct CDR3 sequences, around 19% recorded once. Sequencing was carried out using PBMCs or a T cell subset sorted from them (not recorded which). This sequence joins TRBV5-1 and TRBJ2-3; TRBD2 might be the D (6 bases). The TCR comes from an adult woman who had mild COVID-19 (a few samples of this study predate the infection). Cell type and time point are not known. Here the CDR3 DNA reads TGCGCCAGCAGGCGGGACCTGGGGGATACGCAGTATTTT. Translating gives CASRRDLGDTQYF.